Listed below are T cell receptor beta chains from one sample, sequenced in a study of human T cells and chemical hapten exposure. Via MiXCR, TCRdb re-called the RACE reads, giving one row per CDR3 protein. Counted here are more than 70,000 distinct CDR3 sequences, 12% occurring once; the ten biggest clones make up roughly 3.4%. The input for sequencing was whole blood, taken in connection with sensitization to the hapten diphenylcyclopropenone (DPC). The receptors stem from a woman aged 60-75 years with alopecia areata. Some clones in this sample may be carry-over from other donors' samples. Each CDR3 is given with its conserved first and last residue. The D gene is left open where the match is weak. The size entry is marked missing in some rows and otherwise reads once, few, many or a size class.

abundance: many; v_gene: TRBV6-6; d_gene: TRBD2; j_gene: TRBJ2-1; CDR3aa: CASSYPGGRDEQFF; CDR3nt: TGTGCCAGCAGTTACCCGGGGGGGAGGGATGAGCAGTTCTTC
abundance: -; v_gene: TRBV15; d_gene: -; j_gene: TRBJ1-4; CDR3aa: CATSRDTVELFF; CDR3nt: TGTGCCACCAGCAGAGATACCGTGGAACTGTTTTTT
abundance: -; v_gene: TRBV29-1; d_gene: -; j_gene: TRBJ2-2; CDR3aa: CSVNRDTSTGELFF; CDR3nt: TGCAGCGTTAATCGGGACACATCAACCGGGGAGCTGTTTTTT
abundance: -; v_gene: TRBV27; d_gene: -; j_gene: TRBJ1-1; CDR3aa: CASILTASSPFTEAFF; CDR3nt: TGTGCCAGCATCCTGACCGCATCTAGTCCCTTCACTGAAGCTTTCTTT
abundance: -; v_gene: TRBV12-5; d_gene: -; j_gene: TRBJ1-5; CDR3aa: CASGFTGNQSQHF; CDR3nt: TGTGCTAGTGGTTTTACAGGGAATCAGTCCCAGCATTTT
abundance: many; v_gene: TRBV11-2; d_gene: -; j_gene: TRBJ2-5; CDR3aa: CASSLGLKETQYF; CDR3nt: TGTGCCAGCAGCTTGGGACTCAAAGAGACCCAGTACTTC
abundance: many; v_gene: TRBV30; d_gene: TRBD1; j_gene: TRBJ1-3; CDR3aa: CAWSYRTGLFSGNTIYF; CDR3nt: TGTGCCTGGTCCTATCGGACAGGGCTATTCTCTGGAAACACCATATATTTT
abundance: many; v_gene: TRBV20-1; d_gene: TRBD1; j_gene: TRBJ1-5; CDR3aa: CSATVGTASNQPQHF; CDR3nt: TGCAGTGCAACCGTCGGGACAGCAAGCAATCAGCCCCAGCATTTT
abundance: few; v_gene: TRBV7-2; d_gene: TRBD1; j_gene: TRBJ1-5; CDR3aa: CASSVQGSPNQPQHF; CDR3nt: TGTGCCAGCAGCGTACAGGGGTCCCCCAATCAGCCCCAGCATTTT
abundance: many; v_gene: TRBV30; d_gene: -; j_gene: TRBJ2-7; CDR3aa: CAWSVLERIGHEQYF; CDR3nt: TGTGCCTGGAGTGTACTGGAACGGATCGGCCACGAGCAGTACTTC
abundance: -; v_gene: TRBV19; d_gene: TRBD1; j_gene: TRBJ2-5; CDR3aa: CASSSQGRRETQYF; CDR3nt: TGTGCCAGTAGTTCACAGGGGCGAAGAGAGACCCAGTACTTC
abundance: -; v_gene: TRBV7-9; d_gene: -; j_gene: TRBJ2-1; CDR3aa: CASSFDRGYNEQFF; CDR3nt: TGTGCCAGCAGCTTTGATCGGGGGTACAATGAGCAGTTCTTC
abundance: many; v_gene: TRBV27; d_gene: -; j_gene: TRBJ2-3; CDR3aa: CASSLYGSTDTQYF; CDR3nt: TGTGCCAGCAGTTTATACGGGAGCACAGATACGCAGTATTTT
abundance: many; v_gene: TRBV5-1; d_gene: -; j_gene: TRBJ1-1; CDR3aa: CASSFQGRDTEAFF; CDR3nt: TGCGCCAGCAGCTTCCAAGGACGTGACACTGAAGCTTTCTTT
abundance: many; v_gene: TRBV3-1; d_gene: -; j_gene: TRBJ1-2; CDR3aa: CASSRDGQGYTF; CDR3nt: TGTGCCAGCAGCCGGGACGGTCAAGGCTACACCTTC
abundance: few; v_gene: TRBV12-3/TRBV12-4; d_gene: -; j_gene: TRBJ1-5; CDR3aa: CASSLARRNQPQHF; CDR3nt: TGTGCCAGCAGTTTGGCACGTCGGAATCAGCCCCAGCATTTT
abundance: -; v_gene: TRBV18; d_gene: TRBD2; j_gene: TRBJ2-2; CDR3aa: CASSPRTSDITGELFF; CDR3nt: TGTGCCAGCTCACCACGGACTAGCGATATTACTGGGGAGCTGTTTTTT
abundance: -; v_gene: TRBV20-1; d_gene: -; j_gene: TRBJ1-2; CDR3aa: CSAGEAAYGYTF; CDR3nt: TGCAGTGCTGGAGAGGCCGCATATGGCTACACCTTC
abundance: few; v_gene: TRBV7-3; d_gene: -; j_gene: TRBJ1-1; CDR3aa: CASSFQADRGEAFF; CDR3nt: TGTGCCAGCAGCTTTCAGGCAGACCGAGGAGAGGCTTTCTTT
abundance: many; v_gene: TRBV7-9; d_gene: -; j_gene: TRBJ1-1; CDR3aa: CASSLGDVGARTEAFF; CDR3nt: TGTGCCAGCAGCTTAGGGGATGTGGGGGCGCGAACTGAAGCTTTCTTT
abundance: many; v_gene: TRBV27; d_gene: -; j_gene: TRBJ1-5; CDR3aa: CASSLGNTRPQHF; CDR3nt: TGTGCCAGCAGCCTGGGAAACACGAGGCCCCAGCATTTT
abundance: many; v_gene: TRBV7-3; d_gene: TRBD1; j_gene: TRBJ2-6; CDR3aa: CASSQTGGSGANVLTF; CDR3nt: TGTGCCAGCAGCCAAACAGGGGGCTCTGGGGCCAACGTCCTGACTTTC
abundance: many; v_gene: TRBV19; d_gene: -; j_gene: TRBJ1-2; CDR3aa: CASKVLGSAPATEGYTF; CDR3nt: TGTGCCAGTAAAGTCTTAGGCTCGGCACCAGCAACGGAAGGCTACACCTTC
abundance: many; v_gene: TRBV27; d_gene: -; j_gene: TRBJ2-2; CDR3aa: CASSIYGGELFF; CDR3nt: TGTGCCAGCAGTATATACGGCGGGGAGCTGTTTTTT
abundance: many; v_gene: TRBV5-1; d_gene: -; j_gene: TRBJ2-5; CDR3aa: CASSGTRGSPGETQYF; CDR3nt: TGCGCCAGCAGCGGGACCCGGGGCTCGCCCGGGGAGACCCAGTACTTC
abundance: many; v_gene: TRBV20-1; d_gene: -; j_gene: TRBJ1-5; CDR3aa: CSATYRDAPQHF; CDR3nt: TGCAGTGCTACCTACCGGGACGCGCCCCAGCATTTT
abundance: -; v_gene: TRBV5-6; d_gene: -; j_gene: TRBJ2-1; CDR3aa: CASSLKAPEQFF; CDR3nt: TGTGCCAGCAGCTTGAAAGCTCCTGAGCAGTTCTTC
abundance: few; v_gene: TRBV6-6; d_gene: TRBD1; j_gene: TRBJ2-7; CDR3aa: CASSRDRVAYEQYF; CDR3nt: TGTGCCAGCAGTCGAGACAGGGTCGCCTACGAGCAGTACTTC
abundance: many; v_gene: TRBV9; d_gene: TRBD1; j_gene: TRBJ1-1; CDR3aa: CASSEGAGVRRTEAFF; CDR3nt: TGTGCCAGCAGCGAGGGGGCAGGGGTGAGGAGAACTGAAGCTTTCTTT
abundance: many; v_gene: TRBV6-1; d_gene: -; j_gene: TRBJ2-1; CDR3aa: CASSEVSAGNEQFF; CDR3nt: TGTGCCAGCAGTGAAGTGTCGGCAGGCAATGAGCAGTTCTTC
abundance: -; v_gene: TRBV27; d_gene: -; j_gene: TRBJ2-1; CDR3aa: CASSSDPHPYNEQFF; CDR3nt: TGTGCCAGCAGCTCCGACCCGCACCCCTACAATGAGCAGTTCTTC
abundance: few; v_gene: TRBV6-5; d_gene: -; j_gene: TRBJ2-5; CDR3aa: CASRRTIFQETQYF; CDR3nt: TGTGCCAGCAGGAGAACTATTTTCCAAGAGACCCAGTACTTC
abundance: -; v_gene: TRBV29-1; d_gene: TRBD1; j_gene: TRBJ1-1; CDR3aa: CSVTGVNTEAFF; CDR3nt: TGCAGCGTGACAGGGGTGAACACTGAAGCTTTCTTT
abundance: -; v_gene: TRBV3-1; d_gene: -; j_gene: TRBJ1-6; CDR3aa: CASSQEQYNSPLHF; CDR3nt: TGTGCCAGCAGCCAAGAACAGTATAATTCACCCCTCCACTTT
abundance: -; v_gene: TRBV3-1; d_gene: -; j_gene: TRBJ2-2; CDR3aa: CASSQWETGELFF; CDR3nt: TGTGCCAGCAGCCAATGGGAGACCGGGGAGCTGTTTTTT
abundance: many; v_gene: TRBV2; d_gene: -; j_gene: TRBJ1-5; CDR3aa: CASGENQPQHF; CDR3nt: TGTGCCAGCGGGGAAAATCAGCCCCAGCATTTT
abundance: many; v_gene: TRBV5-1; d_gene: -; j_gene: TRBJ1-1; CDR3aa: CASSWDNQNTEAFF; CDR3nt: TGCGCCAGCAGCTGGGACAACCAGAACACTGAAGCTTTCTTT
abundance: many; v_gene: TRBV10-2; d_gene: -; j_gene: TRBJ2-2; CDR3aa: CASTLGVGNTGELFF; CDR3nt: TGCGCCAGCACCCTGGGGGTCGGGAACACCGGGGAGCTGTTTTTT
abundance: few; v_gene: TRBV27; d_gene: -; j_gene: TRBJ1-1; CDR3aa: CASSFSGGRLNTEAFF; CDR3nt: TGTGCCAGCAGTTTTAGCGGGGGCCGGCTGAACACTGAAGCTTTCTTT
abundance: -; v_gene: TRBV6-6; d_gene: -; j_gene: TRBJ2-1; CDR3aa: CASSYSKGKVRNEQFF; CDR3nt: TGTGCCAGCAGTTACTCGAAGGGAAAGGTTAGAAATGAGCAGTTCTTC
abundance: -; v_gene: TRBV11-2; d_gene: TRBD1; j_gene: TRBJ1-1; CDR3aa: CASSLGVDRVRAFF; CDR3nt: TGTGCCAGCAGCTTAGGGGTGGACAGGGTCCGGGCTTTCTTT
abundance: few; v_gene: TRBV29-1; d_gene: -; j_gene: TRBJ2-7; CDR3aa: CSVTGQLSYEQYF; CDR3nt: TGCAGCGTTACCGGACAGCTCTCCTACGAGCAGTACTTC
abundance: few; v_gene: TRBV7-2; d_gene: -; j_gene: TRBJ2-2; CDR3aa: CASSTNRGGTGELFF; CDR3nt: TGTGCCAGCAGCACAAACAGGGGAGGCACCGGGGAGCTGTTTTTT
abundance: -; v_gene: TRBV29-1; d_gene: TRBD2; j_gene: TRBJ2-1; CDR3aa: CSVEGRHGSGGSNEQFF; CDR3nt: TGCAGCGTTGAGGGCAGGCACGGGAGCGGGGGGTCCAATGAGCAGTTCTTC
abundance: many; v_gene: TRBV29-1; d_gene: -; j_gene: TRBJ2-6; CDR3aa: CSVDLSGANVLTF; CDR3nt: TGCAGCGTTGATCTCTCTGGGGCCAACGTCCTGACTTTC
abundance: many; v_gene: TRBV29-1; d_gene: -; j_gene: TRBJ2-2; CDR3aa: CSAGVLNTGELFF; CDR3nt: TGCAGCGCAGGGGTCTTGAACACCGGGGAGCTGTTTTTT
abundance: -; v_gene: TRBV18; d_gene: -; j_gene: TRBJ1-6; CDR3aa: CASSPDRYRADSPLHF; CDR3nt: TGTGCCAGCTCACCCGACCGATACCGCGCCGATTCACCCCTCCACTTT
abundance: few; v_gene: TRBV18; d_gene: -; j_gene: TRBJ1-5; CDR3aa: CASSPTRDPSNQPQHF; CDR3nt: TGTGCCAGCTCACCAACCAGGGACCCGAGCAATCAGCCCCAGCATTTT
abundance: -; v_gene: TRBV7-2; d_gene: -; j_gene: TRBJ1-3; CDR3aa: CASSLWGSSGNTIYF; CDR3nt: TGTGCCAGCAGCTTATGGGGGAGCTCTGGAAACACCATATATTTT
abundance: few; v_gene: TRBV4-1; d_gene: -; j_gene: TRBJ2-7; CDR3aa: CASSQVRGTTYEQYF; CDR3nt: TGCGCCAGCAGCCAAGTGAGGGGAACAACCTACGAGCAGTACTTC
abundance: -; v_gene: TRBV5-6; d_gene: -; j_gene: TRBJ1-1; CDR3aa: CASSLVAGTEAFF; CDR3nt: TGTGCCAGCAGCTTAGTGGCCGGCACTGAAGCTTTCTTT
abundance: -; v_gene: TRBV12-3/TRBV12-4; d_gene: -; j_gene: TRBJ1-2; CDR3aa: CASSFDSRNGYTF; CDR3nt: TGTGCCAGCAGTTTCGACTCACGGAACGGCTACACCTTC